This T cell receptor (beta chain) derives from a study of cytomegalovirus exposure and HLA in healthy donors. Study-wide results and limits: Later, an analysis found that TCR clusters from the first cohort tended to co-occur in the roughly 120 validation repertoires.

The CDR3 loop spans 15 amino acids. Trimming removed 8 bases from V and 5 bases from J; junction bases left unmatched: 9. Per the germline V gene, CDR1 is MNHEY and CDR2 is SVGAGI. TCRdb's table, derived via immunoSEQ multiplex PCR, lists solely in-frame clones and lacks some. Among over 110,000 clones, 85% to 90% were seen once, and the ten largest hold around 10%. This clone was recorded once. Antigen: not known. The sequence was obtained from a man younger than 30 in good health and CMV-seropositive. The J gene is TRBJ2-1, the V gene TRBV6-5; 10 bases match TRBD1. The sample was PBMCs. The CDR3 sequence is CASQGRDRGNNEQFF. The CDR3 region has the DNA TGTGCCAGCCAAGGCCGGGACAGGGGAAACAATGAGCAGTTCTTC.